A selection of T cell receptor beta chains follows, all from one sample in a study of blood T cell repertoires in COVID-19. TCRdb's table, derived via immunoSEQ multiplex PCR, lists solely in-frame clones and lacks some. The data contain just under 150,000 clones, around four fifths of them singletons. The specimen was peripheral blood. The receptor source for this set is a human donor in a cohort sampled during active COVID-19. Each CDR3 is given with its conserved first and last residue. Fields, in order: CDR3 protein, J gene, V gene.

CDR3 protein: CASSSGLAGVGTQYF; J gene: TRBJ2-5; V gene: TRBV5-4
CDR3 protein: CASSRGTGSVTEAFF; J gene: TRBJ1-1; V gene: TRBV7-9
CDR3 protein: CASSQRTLMGPVYNEQFF; J gene: TRBJ2-1; V gene: TRBV4-2
CDR3 protein: CASSLGTSGVQETQYF; J gene: TRBJ2-5; V gene: TRBV5-1
CDR3 protein: CASRQGYGYTF; J gene: TRBJ1-2; V gene: TRBV6-6
CDR3 protein: CASSIGPSGISYF; J gene: TRBJ2-5; V gene: TRBV19
CDR3 protein: CASRRLGGNTIYF; J gene: TRBJ1-3; V gene: TRBV19
CDR3 protein: CASSPDRGNYGYTF; J gene: TRBJ1-2; V gene: TRBV18
CDR3 protein: CASSLNRGPNNSPLHF; J gene: TRBJ1-6; V gene: TRBV19
CDR3 protein: CASSFLLRETQYF; J gene: TRBJ2-5; V gene: TRBV12-3/TRBV12-4
CDR3 protein: CASSYRDRTGEAFF; J gene: TRBJ1-1; V gene: TRBV2
CDR3 protein: CASSELGLKETQYF; J gene: TRBJ2-5; V gene: TRBV2
CDR3 protein: CASSLQRDTQYF; J gene: TRBJ2-3; V gene: TRBV11-2
CDR3 protein: CSVGDQGAGYGYTF; J gene: TRBJ1-2; V gene: TRBV29-1
CDR3 protein: CASSLAAGGLDEQFF; J gene: TRBJ2-1; V gene: TRBV7-6
CDR3 protein: CASSLPSTEAFF; J gene: TRBJ1-1; V gene: TRBV12-3/TRBV12-4
CDR3 protein: CASSQGLGGPYEQYF; J gene: TRBJ2-7; V gene: TRBV4-2
CDR3 protein: CASSSLTPSTDTQYF; J gene: TRBJ2-3; V gene: TRBV5-1
CDR3 protein: CASSLPRGVNYGYTF; J gene: TRBJ1-2; V gene: TRBV5-4
CDR3 protein: CSVDRQGLTEAFF; J gene: TRBJ1-1; V gene: TRBV29-1
CDR3 protein: CASSLRQGANQPQHF; J gene: TRBJ1-5; V gene: TRBV27
CDR3 protein: CASSLTTGSQPQHF; J gene: TRBJ1-5; V gene: TRBV11-2
CDR3 protein: CASSLAGMETQYF; J gene: TRBJ2-5; V gene: TRBV11-2
CDR3 protein: CASSSGQGYNEQFF; J gene: TRBJ2-1; V gene: TRBV5-4
CDR3 protein: CATNPRQGRTGELFF; J gene: TRBJ2-2; V gene: TRBV28
CDR3 protein: CASSELKGVMNTEAFF; J gene: TRBJ1-1; V gene: TRBV2
CDR3 protein: CASRVDSSTDTQYF; J gene: TRBJ2-3; V gene: TRBV2
CDR3 protein: CASSRNTGGDTQYF; J gene: TRBJ2-3; V gene: TRBV3-1/TRBV3-2
CDR3 protein: CSVEGTGDNYGYTF; J gene: TRBJ1-2; V gene: TRBV29-1
CDR3 protein: CASSRGLAGGSSYNEQFF; J gene: TRBJ2-1; V gene: TRBV7-6
CDR3 protein: CASSLGTGEAYGYTF; J gene: TRBJ1-2; V gene: TRBV5-4
CDR3 protein: CSVEGVNTEAFF; J gene: TRBJ1-1; V gene: TRBV29-1
CDR3 protein: CASTGGVNQPQHF; J gene: TRBJ1-5; V gene: TRBV2
CDR3 protein: CAWSRDIVQETQYF; J gene: TRBJ2-5; V gene: TRBV30
CDR3 protein: CNTAGFPRIQETQYF; J gene: TRBJ2-5; V gene: TRBV10-3
CDR3 protein: CATSRDLNAAEAFF; J gene: TRBJ1-1; V gene: TRBV15
CDR3 protein: CASSASGTGVSGTF; J gene: TRBJ1-2; V gene: TRBV9
CDR3 protein: CASSLGLAYPYEQYF; J gene: TRBJ2-7; V gene: TRBV7-8
CDR3 protein: CASSMVGGGGYGYTF; J gene: TRBJ1-2; V gene: TRBV6-5
CDR3 protein: CASSKARGTQIYNEQFF; J gene: TRBJ2-1; V gene: TRBV21-1
CDR3 protein: CARGLTGFNEKLFF; J gene: TRBJ1-4; V gene: TRBV30